Listed below are T cell receptor beta chains from one sample, sequenced in a study of CD8+ T cells in alopecia areata. Data came from immunoSEQ multiplex PCR; TCRdb stores just in-frame clones and leaves some out. Of more than 130,000 clones listed, 65% to 90% are singletons. Source: CD8+ T cells sorted from blood, taken at week 4, from a patient treated with tofacitinib. These receptors came from a human donor with alopecia areata. Both conserved end residues are part of each CDR3. D genes are given only for firm matches. The listing skips clone size in some rows; elsewhere it reads once, few, many or a size class.

NA	NA	TRBJ2-7	TRBV7-2	CASSLGGRSSGEQYF	TGTGCCAGCAGCTTAGGGGGCCGGTCTTCTGGCGAGCAGTACTTC
NA	NA	TRBJ2-7	TRBV30	CAWSLGGLGSYEQYF	TGTGCCTGGAGCCTCGGGGGGCTTGGCTCCTACGAGCAGTACTTC
NA	NA	TRBJ2-3	TRBV7-3	CASSLSAFTDTQYF	TGTGCCAGCAGCTTATCGGCTTTCACAGATACGCAGTATTTT
NA	NA	TRBJ2-5	TRBV2	CASSDPKSAAWETQYF	TGTGCCAGCAGTGACCCGAAGAGCGCTGCTTGGGAGACCCAGTACTTC
NA	NA	TRBJ2-5	TRBV9	CASPRGRRQETQYF	TGTGCCAGCCCACGGGGGCGACGGCAAGAGACCCAGTACTTC
NA	TRBD2	TRBJ2-3	TRBV29-1	CSVGGTSGGGATDTQYF	TGCAGCGTTGGCGGGACTAGCGGGGGTGGCGCGACAGATACGCAGTATTTT
NA	TRBD2	TRBJ2-7	TRBV5-1	CASSLDGLAGGPVYEQYF	TGCGCCAGCAGCTTGGATGGACTAGCGGGGGGGCCCGTCTACGAGCAGTACTTC
NA	TRBD1	TRBJ2-1	TRBV7-9	CASSSSTGLLYSEQFF	TGTGCCAGCAGCTCCTCGACAGGGTTGTTATATTCTGAGCAGTTCTTC
NA	NA	TRBJ2-7	TRBV14	CASSPIGQASSYEQYF	TGTGCCAGCAGCCCGATTGGGCAGGCAAGCTCCTACGAGCAGTACTTC
few	NA	TRBJ1-4	TRBV10-2	CASSDPDNATNEKLFF	TGCGCCAGCAGTGATCCCGATAACGCAACTAATGAAAAACTGTTTTTT
once	TRBD1	TRBJ1-1	TRBV4-3	CASSQDRGGQEAFF	TGCGCCAGCAGCCAAGATAGGGGGGGACAGGAAGCTTTCTTT
NA	NA	TRBJ2-1	TRBV6-5	CASSYGLGGRNEQFF	TGTGCCAGCAGTTATGGTTTGGGAGGCCGCAATGAGCAGTTCTTC
NA	TRBD2	TRBJ2-3	TRBV2	CASSVPLAGAADTQYF	TGTGCCAGCAGCGTCCCGCTAGCGGGGGCTGCAGATACGCAGTATTTT
NA	NA	TRBJ2-1	TRBV19	CASSIGQASYNEQFF	TGTGCCAGTAGTATTGGGCAGGCCTCCTACAATGAGCAGTTCTTC
NA	NA	TRBJ2-7	TRBV6-5	CASSYDGLYEQYF	TGTGCCAGCAGTTACGACGGCCTCTACGAGCAGTACTTC
NA	NA	TRBJ2-5	TRBV4-3	CASSQGWEQETQYF	TGCGCCAGCAGCCAAGGGTGGGAGCAAGAGACCCAGTACTTC
NA	TRBD2	TRBJ2-7	TRBV6-1	CASSELAGLYEQYF	TGTGCCAGCAGTGAACTAGCGGGGCTGTACGAGCAGTACTTC
NA	TRBD2	TRBJ2-3	TRBV7-9	CASRDERGAQRFVQYF	TGTGCCAGCAGAGACGAGCGGGGGGCCCAGCGTTTTGTGCAGTATTTT
NA	TRBD2	TRBJ2-3	TRBV6-1	CASSERTSGGSTDTQYF	TGTGCCAGCAGTGAAAGAACTAGCGGGGGCAGCACAGATACGCAGTATTTT
NA	NA	TRBJ1-5	TRBV7-9	CASSSSEGGRNQPQHF	TGTGCCAGCAGCTCCTCTGAGGGGGGTCGAAATCAGCCCCAGCATTTT
few	TRBD1	TRBJ2-7	TRBV29-1	CSVGSVAGGYEQYF	TGCAGCGTTGGAAGTGTCGCAGGGGGCTACGAGCAGTACTTC
NA	NA	TRBJ2-7	TRBV7-2	CASSWAAGEQYF	TGTGCCAGCAGTTGGGCAGCAGGCGAGCAGTACTTC
NA	TRBD2	TRBJ2-7	TRBV5-1	CASSSPTSGGASSYEQYF	TGCGCCAGCAGCTCGCCCACTAGCGGGGGGGCGAGCTCCTACGAGCAGTACTTC
NA	NA	TRBJ1-5	TRBV25-1	CASSVGGDQPQHF	TGTGCCAGCAGTGTAGGGGGGGATCAGCCCCAGCATTTT
few	NA	TRBJ2-7	TRBV7-9	CASSPDWGGFPYEQYF	TGTGCCAGCAGCCCTGATTGGGGAGGCTTCCCCTACGAGCAGTACTTC
NA	TRBD2	TRBJ2-7	TRBV11-1	CASSSTSAAYEQYF	TGTGCCAGCAGCTCCACTAGCGCGGCCTACGAGCAGTACTTC
NA	TRBD2	TRBJ2-1	TRBV29-1	CSVDGLAGHLYSGEQFF	TGCAGCGTTGACGGTCTAGCGGGGCACTTATATTCGGGTGAGCAGTTCTTC
NA	NA	TRBJ2-4	TRBV13	CASSLGQVQYF	TGTGCCAGCAGCTTAGGGCAGGTTCAGTACTTC
NA	NA	TRBJ1-1	TRBV9	CASSAGTEAFF	TGTGCCAGCTCCGCAGGGACTGAAGCTTTCTTT
NA	TRBD2	TRBJ2-3	TRBV9	CASSVGLASTDTQYF	TGTGCCAGCAGCGTAGGACTAGCGAGCACAGATACGCAGTATTTT
NA	NA	TRBJ1-2	TRBV6-5	CASSYRADYGYTF	TGTGCCAGCAGTTACAGGGCAGACTATGGCTACACCTTC
NA	TRBD2	TRBJ2-3	TRBV6-5	CASSGTTYTDTQYF	TGTGCCAGCTCGGGGACTACGTACACAGATACGCAGTATTTT
NA	NA	TRBJ2-6	TRBV15	CATTASSGANVLTF	TGTGCCACCACAGCATCCTCTGGGGCCAACGTCCTGACTTTC
NA	NA	TRBJ2-2	TRBV27	CASRLFGDPGELFF	TGTGCCAGCAGACTTTTCGGGGATCCCGGGGAGCTGTTTTTT
NA	NA	TRBJ1-2	TRBV15	CATSRTKGIPRYYGYTF	TGTGCCACCAGCAGGACCAAGGGGATCCCGAGGTACTATGGCTACACCTTC
NA	TRBD2	TRBJ2-1	TRBV27	CASRPLAGGSHEQFF	TGTGCCAGCAGACCGCTAGCGGGGGGATCCCATGAGCAGTTCTTC
NA	NA	TRBJ2-5	TRBV5-1	CASSLTAQGGFGTQYF	TGCGCCAGCAGCTTAACCGCACAGGGCGGTTTCGGGACCCAGTACTTC
few	TRBD1	TRBJ1-3	TRBV5-6	CASSFPGQGGNTIYF	TGTGCCAGCAGCTTTCCGGGACAGGGCGGAAACACCATATATTTT
NA	NA	TRBJ2-7	TRBV29-1	CSVVPGRAGEQYF	TGCAGCGTTGTCCCGGGGCGGGCGGGCGAGCAGTACTTC
NA	TRBD2	TRBJ2-1	TRBV29-1	CSVPLAGTYNEQFF	TGCAGCGTTCCTTTAGCGGGGACCTACAATGAGCAGTTCTTC
once	TRBD2	TRBJ2-3	TRBV9	CASSPYNSGGPITDTQYF	TGTGCCAGCAGCCCCTATAATAGCGGGGGGCCCATCACAGATACGCAGTATTTT
NA	NA	TRBJ2-1	TRBV6-6	CASRPTSSYNEQFF	TGTGCCAGCCGTCCAACGAGCTCCTACAATGAGCAGTTCTTC
NA	NA	TRBJ1-1	TRBV19	CASSIQGNTEAFF	TGTGCCAGTAGTATTCAGGGGAACACTGAAGCTTTCTTT
NA	NA	TRBJ2-1	TRBV7-2	CASSLPGGPPYNEQFF	TGTGCCAGCAGCTTACCCGGGGGCCCTCCCTACAATGAGCAGTTCTTC
once	TRBD1	TRBJ1-5	TRBV6-6	CASSTMDRVTNQPQHF	TGTGCCAGCTCAACTATGGACAGGGTGACCAATCAGCCCCAGCATTTT
once	NA	TRBJ1-1	TRBV7-6	CASRSFTGMNTEAFF	TGTGCCAGCAGGTCGTTCACAGGGATGAACACTGAAGCTTTCTTT
NA	TRBD2	TRBJ2-1	TRBV29-1	CSAPFSGGEQFF	TGCAGCGCTCCGTTTAGCGGGGGAGAGCAGTTCTTC
NA	NA	TRBJ2-3	TRBV4-3	CASSQEEGAADTQYF	TGCGCCAGCAGCCAAGAGGAGGGGGCCGCAGATACGCAGTATTTT
NA	NA	TRBJ2-1	TRBV4-1	CASSQLPSVWNEQFF	TGCGCCAGCAGCCAACTTCCCAGTGTTTGGAATGAGCAGTTCTTC
NA	TRBD2	TRBJ2-7	TRBV9	CASSSLAGGLYEQYF	TGTGCCAGCAGCTCTCTGGCGGGGGGCCTCTACGAGCAGTACTTC
NA	NA	TRBJ2-7	TRBV7-9	CASSPGVQGSYEQYF	TGTGCCAGCAGCCCTGGGGTACAGGGCTCCTACGAGCAGTACTTC
NA	TRBD2	TRBJ2-7	TRBV30	CAWAGLGTSGYEQYF	TGTGCCTGGGCCGGGCTCGGGACTAGCGGCTACGAGCAGTACTTC
NA	NA	TRBJ1-6	TRBV19	CASSSGPGSDSPLHF	TGTGCCAGTAGCTCCGGGCCGGGATCGGATTCACCCCTCCACTTT